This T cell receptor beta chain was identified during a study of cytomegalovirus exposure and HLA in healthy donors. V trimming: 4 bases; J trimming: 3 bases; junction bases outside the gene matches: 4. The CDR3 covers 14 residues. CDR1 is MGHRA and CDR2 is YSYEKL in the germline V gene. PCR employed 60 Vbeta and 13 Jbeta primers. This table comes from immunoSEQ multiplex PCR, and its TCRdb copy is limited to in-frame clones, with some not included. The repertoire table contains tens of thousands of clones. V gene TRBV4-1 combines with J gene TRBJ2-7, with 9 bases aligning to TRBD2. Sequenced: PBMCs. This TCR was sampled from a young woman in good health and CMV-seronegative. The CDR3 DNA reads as TGCGCCAGCAGCCTATTGACTAGCGGCTACGAGCAGTACTTC. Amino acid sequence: CASSLLTSGYEQYF.